The 30 T cell receptor beta chains presented below share a single source sample, sequenced in a study of blood T cell repertoires in COVID-19. Here immunoSEQ multiplex PCR was the method, and the copy in TCRdb shows in-frame clones only, minus some. The table lists roughly 140,000 clones, about 86% of them singletons. Sample: PBMCs or T cells enriched from blood (not recorded which). These receptors all come from a man aged 45 to 65 who had recovered from COVID-19.

This clone was seen more than once but under ten times. The chain combines TRBV7-3 with TRBJ2-1; weak D call: TRBD2 (6 bases). This CDR3 is 13 amino acids long. The V end lost 6 bases, the J end lost 6 bases, and 12 bases lay between the germline ends. From germline, CDR1 is SGHTA and CDR2 FQGTGA. The CDR3 reads CASRGTGSNEQFF. The CDR3 DNA reads as TGTGCCAGCAGGGGGACTGGAAGCAATGAGCAGTTCTTC.

The CDR3 sequence is CASTRRRGRTDTQYF. The CDR3 DNA sequence: TGTGCCAGCACCCGCCGTAGAGGGCGCACAGATACGCAGTATTTT. This chain links TRBV2 with TRBJ2-3, with TRBD2 as a possible D gene (5 bases). Germline V gene lookup returns CDR1 SNHLY and CDR2 FYNNEI. V was clipped by 7 bases and J by 1 base, with 15 bases between them. The length of the CDR3 is 15 residues.

This chain uses TRBV6-2 or TRBV6-3 with TRBJ2-1; possible D gene TRBD1, 6 bases. In germline, CDR1 is MNHEY, CDR2 SVGEGT. V lost 6 bases to trimming and J lost 9 bases, with 27 bases between them. This CDR3 region has 17 residues. CDR3 amino acids: CASSPGWGPDLFVEQFF. The CDR3 DNA sequence: TGTGCCAGCAGCCCGGGATGGGGGCCGGACCTTTTCGTTGAGCAGTTCTTC.

The gene calls are TRBV18 and TRBJ2-5, with D perhaps matching TRBD2 (6 bases). The CDR3 consists of 14 residues. CDR1 is KGHSH and CDR2 is LQKENI in the germline V gene. Trimming shortened V by 5 bases and J by 2 bases, and 12 bases separated the two germline ends. In nucleotides, the CDR3 is TGTGCCAGCTCAATAGCGGTGGGGCAAGAGACCCAGTACTTC. This sequence encodes CASSIAVGQETQYF.

Details on this clone: Other nucleotide sequences in the sample specify the same CDR3. The chain links TRBV5-1 to TRBJ1-3; 9 nucleotides match TRBD1. Trimming cost V 0 bases and J 3 bases; bases outside gene matches: 4. CDR1 and CDR2 (germline): SGHRS, YFSETQ. The CDR3 has 16 residues. The CDR3, as DNA: TGCGCCAGCAGCTTGGTGGGACAGGGATATGGAAACACCATATATTTT. It encodes CASSLVGQGYGNTIYF. Full variable domain (remainder filled in from reference TRBV5-1 and TRBJ1-3): KAGVTQTPRYLIKTRGQQVTLSCSPISGHRSVSWYQQTPGQGLQFLFEYFSETQRNKGNFPGRFSGRQFSNSRSEMNVSTLELGDSALYLCASSLVGQGYGNTIYFGEGSWLTVV.

This clone was detected only once. The chain links TRBV28 to TRBJ1-6, with D maybe TRBD1 (5 bases). Per the germline V gene, CDR1 is MDHEN and CDR2 is SYDVKM. The CDR3 extends over 14 amino acids. V was clipped by 5 bases and J by 8 bases, with 13 bases between them. The CDR3: CASSPGRGDSPLHF. DNA for the CDR3: TGTGCCAGCAGTCCGGGACGGGGGGATTCACCCCTCCACTTT.

V gene TRBV3-1 (or the pseudogene TRBV3-2) combines with J gene TRBJ1-6; 10 bases agree with TRBD1. Per germline, CDR1 LGHDT and CDR2 YNNKEL (reference sequence). This CDR3 has 15 residues. The V and J ends lost 8 bases and 7 bases, in that order; junction bases with no gene match: 8. The CDR3 DNA reads as TGTGCCAGCTCGGGGACAGGGGTCCGGAATTCACCCCTCCACTTT. As protein: CASSGTGVRNSPLHF.

The chain carries TRBV6-5 and TRBJ2-3; 8 positions agree with TRBD1. CDR3 length equals 15 residues. V lost 5 bases to trimming and J lost 4 bases; unmatched junction nucleotides: 8. The germline gives CDR1 MNHEY, CDR2 SVGAGI. The CDR3 is CASSPRSRGPDTQYF. Written as DNA, the CDR3 is TGTGCCAGCAGTCCACGGTCCAGGGGGCCAGATACGCAGTATTTT.

The chain links TRBV6-5 to TRBJ1-6, with TRBD1 as a possible D gene (6 bases). V lost 10 bases to trimming and J lost 8 bases, with 12 bases between them. From germline, CDR1 is MNHEY and CDR2 SVGAGI. This CDR3 region has 12 residues. The CDR3 sequence is CATTRQDSPLHF. The CDR3 coding sequence is TGTGCCACCACCCGACAGGATTCACCCCTCCACTTT.

This clone has more than one count but fewer than ten. The V gene is TRBV7-3, the J gene TRBJ2-7; 7 nucleotides agree with TRBD1. The trim removed 1 base at V and 6 bases at J, leaving 9 bases unmatched. CDR1 SGHTA and CDR2 FQGTGA come from the germline V gene. The CDR3 totals 15 residues. CDR3 nucleotide sequence: TGTGCCAGCAGCTTAAGCCATACAGGGGCCGGCGAGCAGTACTTC. Amino acids: CASSLSHTGAGEQYF. The full variable domain, its missing parts supplied by reference TRBV7-3 and TRBJ2-7, is GAGVSQTPSNKVTEKGKYVELRCDPISGHTALYWYRQSLGQGPEFLIYFQGTGAADDSGLPNDRFFAVRPEGSVSTLKIQRTERGDSAVYLCASSLSHTGAGEQYFGPGTRLTVT.

V usage is TRBV19 and J usage is TRBJ1-5; weak D call: TRBD1 (6 bases). V lost 9 bases, J lost 5 bases, and 20 bases lay in between. Germline V gives CDR1 LNHDA, CDR2 SQIVND (reference sequence). This CDR3 comprises 15 residues. For the CDR3, the DNA is TGTGCCAGCCGAACATTGACGACAGGATATCAGCCCCAGCATTTT. Protein product: CASRTLTTGYQPQHF.

This clone was detected only a few times. V and J are TRBV2 and TRBJ1-2; TRBD1 agrees at 9 bases. The CDR3 totals 12 residues. Looked up from germline, CDR1 is SNHLY and CDR2 is FYNNEI. The trim removed 7 bases at V and 7 bases at J, leaving 4 bases unmatched. The CDR3 region is CASTMDRGGYTF. CDR3 in DNA: TGTGCCAGCACCATGGACAGGGGTGGCTACACCTTC.

The chain is built from TRBV5-1 and TRBJ2-5, with D possibly matching TRBD1 (5 bases). Trimming removed 0 bases at V and 5 bases at J, with 14 bases between. The CDR3 is made up of 15 amino acids. Germline CDR1 reads SGHRS; CDR2 reads YFSETQ. The chain's CDR3 is CASSLATGPEETQYF. DNA for the CDR3: TGCGCCAGCAGCTTGGCCACAGGCCCGGAGGAGACCCAGTACTTC.

The gene calls are TRBV7-2 and TRBJ1-2, with 7 bases aligning to TRBD1. Per germline, CDR1 SGHTA and CDR2 FQGNSA. V shed 2 bases and J 2 bases; nucleotides not matched to a gene: 5. The CDR3 is 15 residues long. CDR3 amino acids: CASSLKTGLNYGYTF. In nucleotides, the CDR3 is TGTGCCAGCAGCTTAAAGACAGGGTTAAACTATGGCTACACCTTC.

This chain links TRBV7-8 with TRBJ2-5; weak D call: TRBD1 (5 bases). The length of the CDR3 is 15 residues. V shed 0 bases and J shed 4 bases, with 12 bases lying between them. Germline CDR1 and CDR2: SGHVS and FQNEAQ. The CDR3 is CASSLAGQGLETQYF. The CDR3 bases are TGTGCCAGCAGCTTAGCGGGGCAGGGCTTAGAGACCCAGTACTTC.

This clone has only a few counts. V gene TRBV5-1 combines with J gene TRBJ2-7; 9 nucleotides agree with TRBD2. The V and J ends lost 4 bases and 0 bases, in that order; junction bases with no gene match: 5. The germline CDR1 and CDR2 sequences are SGHRS and YFSETQ. CDR3 length: 15 amino acids. The CDR3 sequence is CASSRLAGPSYEQYF. The CDR3 bases are TGCGCCAGCAGCCGTCTAGCGGGGCCCTCCTACGAGCAGTACTTC.

The chain joins TRBV6-5 to TRBJ1-4; maybe TRBD1 (5 bases). Trimming removed 8 bases from V and 2 bases from J, with 9 bases in between. Germline assignment: CDR1 MNHEY and CDR2 SVGAGI. The CDR3 has 13 amino acids. The CDR3 here is CASSGGTNEKLFF. Written as DNA, the CDR3 is TGTGCCAGCTCGGGGGGGACTAATGAAAAACTGTTTTTT.

The chain is built from TRBV7-3 and TRBJ2-2, with TRBD2 matching 8 bases. This CDR3 spans 20 amino acids. V trimming: 5 bases; J trimming: 0 bases; junction bases outside the gene matches: 17. Germline V CDR1 and CDR2: SGHTA, FQGTGA. This CDR3 reads CASSTKVGAGDRANTGELFF. The CDR3, as DNA: TGTGCCAGCAGCACTAAGGTCGGAGCGGGGGATCGCGCGAACACCGGGGAGCTGTTTTTT.

The chain couples TRBV3-1 (or the pseudogene TRBV3-2) to TRBJ2-7; tentative D call: TRBD1 (6 bases). Deletions cut 4 bases from V and 4 bases from J, with 11 bases between. The CDR3 has 13 amino acids. The V gene's germline CDR1 is LGHDT and CDR2 YNNKEL (reference sequence). In DNA form, the CDR3 reads TGTGCCAGCAGCCCTGGACAGTATTACGAGCAGTACTTC. It encodes CASSPGQYYEQYF.

The V call is TRBV6-5, the J call TRBJ2-3; 9 bases agree with TRBD2. Losses at the gene ends were 5 bases for V and 5 bases for J; bases not matched to a gene: 8. There are 15 residues in the CDR3. Per the germline V gene, CDR1 is MNHEY and CDR2 is SVGAGI. CDR3 loop: CASSPSSGVVDTQYF. The CDR3 nucleotides read TGTGCCAGCAGTCCTTCTAGCGGGGTGGTAGATACGCAGTATTTT.

The chain uses TRBV7-9 and TRBJ1-4; 9 bases fit TRBD1. V lost 2 bases to trimming and J lost 8 bases; unmatched junction nucleotides: 9. The CDR3 is 16 amino acids. Germline CDR1 SEHNR, CDR2 FQNEAQ (reference sequence). This chain's CDR3 is CASSLLRGQGKEKLFF. The CDR3 region has the DNA TGTGCCAGCAGCTTATTAAGGGGACAGGGCAAAGAAAAACTGTTTTTT.

As to this clone: Other DNA sequences in this sample translate to the same CDR3. The chain uses TRBV9 and TRBJ1-6; D is undetermined. The germline V and J ends were trimmed by 0 bases and 0 bases, with 7 bases remaining between them. The germline V gene encodes CDR1 SGDLS and CDR2 YYNGEE. The CDR3 totals 16 residues. The CDR3 DNA reads as TGTGCCAGCAGCGTAGGCGGTAGCTCCTATAATTCACCCCTCCACTTT. Its translation is CASSVGGSSYNSPLHF.

This clone appeared a few times. The genes are TRBV7-8 and TRBJ1-5; TRBD1 matches 8 bases. The J segment lost 3 bases and the V segment lost 3 bases, leaving 4 bases of the junction unmatched. There are 15 residues in the CDR3. Per the germline V gene, CDR1 is SGHVS and CDR2 is FQNEAQ. The CDR3: CASSFGTGPNQPQHF. CDR3 coding DNA: TGTGCCAGCAGCTTTGGGACAGGTCCCAATCAGCCCCAGCATTTT.

This sequence joins TRBV5-8 and TRBJ2-7; D perhaps matches TRBD2 (6 bases). The V end lost 4 bases, the J end lost 0 bases, and 14 bases lay between the germline ends. Looked up from germline, CDR1 is SGHTS and CDR2 is YDEGEE. The CDR3 sequence is 15 residues long. In DNA form, the CDR3 reads TGTGCCAGCAGCATGCGGGGCAAGCCCTCCTACGAGCAGTACTTC. This encodes CASSMRGKPSYEQYF.

The rearrangement uses TRBV7-2 and TRBJ2-5, with TRBD2 matching over 12 bases. The germline CDR1 and CDR2 sequences are SGHTA and FQGNSA. The CDR3 extends over 17 amino acids. Losses at the gene ends were 5 bases for V and 5 bases for J; bases not matched to a gene: 12. The CDR3 DNA is TGTGCCAGCAGCCCCGAAAACCTAGCGGGGGGGCTGGAGACCCAGTACTTC. Amino acid sequence: CASSPENLAGGLETQYF. Using reference TRBV7-2 and TRBJ2-5 for the parts outside the CDR3, the full variable domain is GAGVSQSPSNKVTEKGKDVELRCDPISGHTALYWYRQSLGQGLEFLIYFQGNSAPDKSGLPSDRFSAERTGGSVSTLTIQRTQQEDSAVYLCASSPENLAGGLETQYFGPGTRLLVL.

The V and J genes are TRBV3-1 (or the pseudogene TRBV3-2) and TRBJ1-1, with D perhaps matching TRBD1 (6 bases). This CDR3 has 15 residues. Between the trimmed V and J ends, which lost 2 bases and 5 bases, there was a span of 15 bases. Germline V gene sequence: CDR1 LGHDT, CDR2 YNNKEL (reference sequence). This chain's CDR3 is CASSQYREPVTEAFF. The CDR3 DNA sequence: TGTGCCAGCAGCCAATACAGGGAACCGGTAACTGAAGCTTTCTTT.

The V call is TRBV5-4, the J call TRBJ1-4, with TRBD1 matching over 8 bases. CDR3 length equals 13 residues. The trim removed 2 bases at V and 8 bases at J, leaving 2 bases unmatched. Germline-derived CDR1 and CDR2 are SGHNT and YYREEE (reference sequence). In DNA, the CDR3 is TGTGCCAGCAGCTTACAGGGGGGCGAAAAACTGTTTTTT. It codes for CASSLQGGEKLFF.

This chain links TRBV4-3 with TRBJ1-6; no clear D gene. Germline V gives CDR1 LGHNA, CDR2 YSLEER. V dropped 0 bases and J dropped 9 bases, with 15 bases sitting between them. The CDR3 runs 16 residues. CDR3 protein: CASSQDRTALGSPLHF. For the CDR3, the DNA is TGCGCCAGCAGCCAAGATAGGACTGCTCTTGGTTCACCCCTCCACTTT.

This sequence joins TRBV4-3 and TRBJ2-7; no clear D. The CDR3 consists of 14 residues. Trimming left V 0 bases short and J 2 bases short, with 8 bases between. CDR1 is LGHNA, CDR2 YSLEER, per germline. The CDR3 DNA reads as TGCGCCAGCAGCCAAGATACCAGTACCTACGAGCAGTACTTC. It translates to CASSQDTSTYEQYF.

V gene TRBV6-5 combines with J gene TRBJ1-5; D gene unclear. The CDR3 extends over 15 amino acids. Trimming took off 2 bases at V and 4 bases at J, with 12 bases between the two ends. In germline, CDR1 is MNHEY, CDR2 SVGAGI. The CDR3 DNA is TGTGCCAGCAGTTACGAGGGCAGGAGGAATCAGCCCCAGCATTTT. It yields the protein CASSYEGRRNQPQHF.